Below are 27 T cell receptor beta chains sequenced from a single sample in a study of cytotoxic CD8 clonotypes in ibrutinib-treated CLL (dated by TCRdb to the early 2020s). Library preparation employed the immunoSEQ multiplex PCR assay. The immuneACCESS repertoire file appears here via TCRdb, limited to in-frame rearrangements. These files lack a portion of the clones; in checked studies, under half of the deficit traces to unresolved V genes, and the cause of the others is not known. Within this sample are more than 200,000 clones, with 60% to 80% of them counted one time only. Together, the top ten hold about an eighth of the sample. What this sample's time point label stands for: approximately eleven months on ibrutinib. Source: PBMCs, taken after 12 months of ibrutinib treatment. The receptors derive from a human donor with chronic lymphocytic leukemia.

This rearrangement joins TRBV7-9 to TRBJ1-1; no definite D call. This CDR3 comprises 13 residues. Trimming shortened V by 4 bases and J by 1 base, and 7 bases separated the two germline ends. Germline CDR1 reads SEHNR; CDR2 reads FQNEAQ (reference sequence). The CDR3 protein is CASSSRQNTEAFF. The CDR3 DNA reads as TGTGCCAGCAGCTCCAGACAGAACACTGAAGCTTTCTTT.

The chain links TRBV5-6 to TRBJ1-6; D gene uncertain. The CDR3 is 14 residues long. Germline V lookup: CDR1 SGHDT, CDR2 YYEEEE. Trimming took 2 bases from V and 10 from J, leaving 13 bases between them. The CDR3 reads CASSFVLGNSPLHF. CDR3 DNA: TGTGCCAGCAGCTTCGTTCTGGGTAACTCACCCCTCCACTTT.

This rearrangement joins TRBV19 to TRBJ2-1, with a weak D call TRBD1 (6 bases). Trimming took 10 bases from V and 10 from J, leaving 23 bases between them. The CDR3 consists of 14 residues. Germline V gene lookup returns CDR1 LNHDA and CDR2 SQIVND (reference sequence). Written as DNA, the CDR3 is TGTGCCACCTTAGGGACACCGAGTCACAGCGAGCAGTTCTTC. Translated: CATLGTPSHSEQFF.

This chain links TRBV4-1 with TRBJ1-5; D unresolved. The length of the CDR3 is 11 residues. The V and J ends lost 9 bases and 5 bases respectively, with 8 bases between them. In germline, CDR1 is MGHRA, CDR2 YSYEKL. CDR3 sequence (DNA): TGCGCCAGTCTCATTGATCAGCCCCAGCATTTT. Protein product: CASLIDQPQHF.

V gene TRBV4-1 combines with J gene TRBJ1-4, with D possibly matching TRBD1 (6 bases). The germline V and J ends were trimmed by 0 bases and 5 bases, with 16 bases remaining between them. The CDR3 sequence is 17 residues long. Germline CDR1 is MGHRA and CDR2 is YSYEKL. The CDR3 DNA is TGCGCCAGCAGCCAAGAGAGGGGGGGCTCTGTGAATGAAAAACTGTTTTTT. Translation gives CASSQERGGSVNEKLFF.

The V and J genes are TRBV7-8 and TRBJ2-1; the D gene is possibly TRBD1 (6 bases). From germline, CDR1 is SGHVS and CDR2 FQNEAQ. Trimming shortened V by 1 base and J by 6 bases, and 16 bases separated the two germline ends. The CDR3 extends over 16 amino acids. The CDR3 nucleotides read TGTGCCAGCAGCTTAGTGACGGCAGGGGCCGGCAATGAGCAGTTCTTC. Translation: CASSLVTAGAGNEQFF. Full variable domain (outside the CDR3, taken from reference TRBV7-8 and TRBJ2-1): GAGVSQSPRYKVAKRGQDVALRCDPISGHVSLFWYQQALGQGPEFLTYFQNEAQLDKSGLPSDRFFAERPEGSVSTLKIQRTQQEDSAVYLCASSLVTAGAGNEQFFGPGTRLTVL.

This chain links TRBV28 with TRBJ2-7, with D possibly TRBD1 on 5 matching bases. Trimming cost V 3 bases and J 2 bases, with 8 bases left between them. Germline values: CDR1 MDHEN, CDR2 SYDVKM. The CDR3 totals 13 residues. This CDR3 reads CASSFGHPYEQYF. The DNA of the CDR3 is TGTGCCAGCAGTTTTGGACACCCCTACGAGCAGTACTTC.

The chain recombines TRBV28 with TRBJ1-1, with 8 bases identical to TRBD1. V shed 6 bases, J shed 7 bases, and the junction held 22 bases outside the gene matches. Germline CDR1 and CDR2: MDHEN and SYDVKM. CDR3 length: 18 amino acids. For the CDR3, the DNA is TGTGCCAGCAGCCGCCACGGACAGGGAAGCCTCGCTTGGGATGAAGCTTTCTTT. Protein: CASSRHGQGSLAWDEAFF.

The chain joins TRBV7-9 to TRBJ1-1; 12 bases are a match to TRBD1. The CDR3 sequence is 15 residues long. The V gene end was trimmed by 0 bases and the J gene end by 9 bases; junction bases not matched to a gene: 5. The germline CDR1 and CDR2 sequences are SEHNR and FQNEAQ (reference sequence). Written as DNA, the CDR3 is TGTGCCAGCAGCTTAGCGCCGGGACAGGGGGCCAAAGCTTTCTTT. Translation gives CASSLAPGQGAKAFF.

The count of this clone is one. The V gene is TRBV18, the J gene TRBJ2-3; 13 nucleotides line up with TRBD2. The CDR3 loop spans 16 amino acids. Germline CDR1 KGHSH, CDR2 LQKENI. Unmatched junction bases numbered 5, after V lost 3 bases and J lost 5 bases. CDR3 in amino acids: CASSPRLAGGVDTQYF. In nucleotides, the CDR3 is TGTGCCAGCTCACCCCGACTAGCGGGGGGAGTAGATACGCAGTATTTT. Complete variable domain (other parts from reference TRBV18 and TRBJ2-3): NAGVMQNPRHLVRRRGQEARLRCSPMKGHSHVYWYRQLPEEGLKFMVYLQKENIIDESGMPKERFSAEFPKEGPSILRIQQVVRGDSAAYFCASSPRLAGGVDTQYFGPGTRLTVL.

In this sample, this clone turned up once. V gene TRBV7-6 combines with J gene TRBJ2-5; D gene ambiguous. Germline-derived CDR1 and CDR2 are SGHVS and FNYEAQ. This CDR3 comprises 16 residues. The ends were cut back, 1 base at V and 2 bases at J, with 14 bases in the middle. The CDR3 here is CASSLGLGSGQETQYF. CDR3 DNA: TGTGCCAGCAGCTTAGGTTTGGGATCTGGGCAAGAGACCCAGTACTTC.

The chain joins TRBV19 to TRBJ1-1; 11 bases fit TRBD1. The germline CDR1 and CDR2 sequences are LNHDA and SQIVND (reference sequence). CDR3 length equals 15 residues. The ends lost 5 bases at V and 3 bases at J; junction bases unmatched: 5. CDR3 protein: CASSPRTGGDTEAFF. CDR3 DNA sequence: TGTGCCAGTAGTCCCAGGACAGGGGGCGACACTGAAGCTTTCTTT.

This rearrangement joins TRBV5-6 to TRBJ2-7, with D perhaps matching TRBD2 (5 bases). This CDR3 region has 13 residues. The V end was cut by 3 bases, the J end by 3 bases, with 10 bases between. The germline V gene has CDR1 SGHDT and CDR2 YYEEEE. CDR3 DNA sequence: TGTGCCAGCAGCTACTACGGGGACTACGAGCAGTACTTC. This sequence encodes CASSYYGDYEQYF.

The chain uses TRBV18 and TRBJ1-1, with 7 bases lining up with TRBD1. The CDR3 is made up of 17 amino acids. V gave up 1 base and J gave up 5 bases; unmatched junction bases: 13. The germline V gene has CDR1 KGHSH and CDR2 LQKENI. CDR3 sequence reads: CASSPLGADPGGTEAFF. The DNA of the CDR3 is TGTGCCAGCTCACCACTTGGTGCGGATCCAGGGGGGACTGAAGCTTTCTTT. The entire variable domain, with the rest obtained from reference TRBV18 and TRBJ1-1, is as follows: NAGVMQNPRHLVRRRGQEARLRCSPMKGHSHVYWYRQLPEEGLKFMVYLQKENIIDESGMPKERFSAEFPKEGPSILRIQQVVRGDSAAYFCASSPLGADPGGTEAFFGQGTRLTVV.

The chain carries TRBV5-8 and TRBJ2-3; weak D call: TRBD2 (6 bases). This CDR3 spans 16 amino acids. V was trimmed by 0 bases and J by 0 bases, leaving 11 bases between them. Germline V gene sequence: CDR1 SGHTS, CDR2 YDEGEE. CDR3 region: CASSLAAEGSTDTQYF. The CDR3, as DNA: TGTGCCAGCAGCTTGGCGGCGGAGGGGAGCACAGATACGCAGTATTTT.

V and J are TRBV10-3 and TRBJ2-1; D might be TRBD2 (6 bases). This CDR3 spans 15 amino acids. Trimming cost V 7 bases and J 10 bases, with 23 bases left between them. CDR1 and CDR2 (germline): ENHRY, SYGVKD. The DNA of the CDR3 is TGTGCCATCAACTCGGGATATACAGGTCGGGGGGAGCAGTTCTTC. It specifies CAINSGYTGRGEQFF.

The chain recombines TRBV7-9 with TRBJ2-3; no firm D call. The CDR3 extends over 16 amino acids. Trimming left V 3 bases short and J 3 bases short, with 16 bases between. Germline CDR1 is SEHNR and CDR2 is FQNEAQ (reference sequence). The CDR3 protein is CASSLGYGTTTDTQYF. DNA for the CDR3: TGTGCCAGCAGCTTGGGTTATGGCACTACTACAGATACGCAGTATTTT.

The chain uses TRBV2 and TRBJ2-3; TRBD1 aligns across 7 bases. Germline-derived CDR1 and CDR2 are SNHLY and FYNNEI. V shed 0 bases and J 4 bases; nucleotides not matched to a gene: 4. The CDR3 has 15 residues. The CDR3 DNA reads as TGTGCCAGCAGTGAAGCAGGGGGCGCAGCAGATACGCAGTATTTT. Amino acid sequence: CASSEAGGAADTQYF.

The rearrangement joins TRBV6-5 to TRBJ2-3; TRBD1 might be the D (5 bases). Germline CDR1 is MNHEY and CDR2 is SVGAGI. CDR3 length: 15 residues. Trimming took 6 bases from V and 0 from J, leaving 13 bases between them. CDR3 loop: CASSPQGPSTDTQYF. The CDR3 region has the DNA TGTGCCAGCAGCCCCCAGGGCCCTAGCACAGATACGCAGTATTTT.

This sequence joins TRBV5-4 and TRBJ1-4, with D maybe TRBD1 (6 bases). V was cut by 0 bases and J by 3 bases, with 12 bases left in between. Germline CDR1 reads SGHNT; CDR2 reads YYREEE (reference sequence). This CDR3 is built from 16 residues. Here the CDR3 DNA reads TGTGCCAGCAGCTTGGCCGGAGGGGGGGCTAATGAAAAACTGTTTTTT. Translation: CASSLAGGGANEKLFF.

V gene TRBV10-1 combines with J gene TRBJ2-7; 9 bases match TRBD2. This CDR3 comprises 15 residues. After removal of 8 bases from V and 1 base from J, the junction contained 9 bases not matched to a gene. Germline V gene sequence: CDR1 WNHNN, CDR2 SYGVQD (reference sequence). The CDR3 DNA is TGCGCCAGCTCGACTAGCGGTCGGGGGTCCTACGAGCAGTACTTC. Residues: CASSTSGRGSYEQYF.

The genes are TRBV7-8 and TRBJ1-2; 8 positions agree with TRBD1. The CDR3 is made up of 15 amino acids. The germline V gene encodes CDR1 SGHVS and CDR2 FQNEAQ. Losses at the gene ends were 2 bases for V and 7 bases for J; bases not matched to a gene: 9. CDR3 nucleotide sequence: TGTGCCAGCAGCTTACAGGGGGCGCCGCATCTTGGCTACACCTTC. It codes for CASSLQGAPHLGYTF.

The chain employs TRBV9 and TRBJ2-1; TRBD1 aligns across 7 bases. In germline, CDR1 is SGDLS, CDR2 YYNGEE. V was clipped by 0 bases and J by 2 bases; unmatched bases: 5. This CDR3 is built from 16 residues. The CDR3 is CASSVVGTETYNEQFF. The CDR3 DNA sequence: TGTGCCAGCAGCGTAGTTGGGACAGAGACCTACAATGAGCAGTTCTTC.

The gene calls are TRBV27 and TRBJ2-7, with unresolved D. Per germline, CDR1 MNHEY and CDR2 SMNVEV (reference sequence). The CDR3 is 12 residues long. Deletions cut 4 bases from V and 4 bases from J, with 8 bases between. The CDR3 reads CASSSGPYEQYF. In nucleotides, the CDR3 is TGTGCCAGCAGTTCAGGACCTTACGAGCAGTACTTC.

The chain uses TRBV11-2 and TRBJ2-3, with 8 bases matching TRBD1. Germline CDR1 SGHAT, CDR2 FQNNGV. This CDR3 is 13 amino acids long. V shed 5 bases and J 6 bases; nucleotides not matched to a gene: 4. CDR3 sequence: CASSTGQGDTQYF. In DNA, the CDR3 is TGTGCCAGCAGCACCGGACAGGGTGATACGCAGTATTTT.

CDR3 residues: CASGGTRGGTDTQYF. In DNA form, the CDR3 reads TGTGCCTCAGGGGGAACACGGGGGGGCACAGATACGCAGTATTTT. V gene TRBV10-3 combines with J gene TRBJ2-3; D tentatively reads TRBD1 or TRBD2 (7 bases each). The CDR3 has 15 residues. Trimming cost V 11 bases and J 1 base, with 19 bases left between them. The germline V gene encodes CDR1 ENHRY and CDR2 SYGVKD.

The chain has TRBV25-1 and TRBJ1-1; D unresolved. Germline-derived CDR1 and CDR2 are MGHDK and SYGVNS. Trimming pared 7 bases from V and 3 bases from J, leaving 9 bases between. The CDR3 is 12 residues long. CDR3 protein: CASIGFDTEAFF. In DNA, the CDR3 is TGTGCCAGCATCGGGTTTGACACTGAAGCTTTCTTT.